The next 6 T cell receptor beta chains were all read from a single sample in a study of siplizumab effects on memory and regulatory T cells. Their antigens are not known. Method: immunoSEQ multiplex PCR; TCRdb's copy keeps in-frame clones and lacks some. The data hold 4,000 to 5,000 clones, with around half observed a single time. Coculturing at 37°C lasted 5 to 6 days for the mixed lymphocyte reaction cells. The sequencing input was CFSE-low (dividing) CD4+ T cells sorted from an allogeneic mixed lymphocyte reaction. The source is a human donor in good health; the cells came from an allogeneic mixed lymphocyte reaction. Some clones in this sample may be carry-over from other donors' samples.

This clone was detected only a few times. V and J are TRBV6-5 and TRBJ2-7; no definite D call. Germline V gives CDR1 MNHEY, CDR2 SVGAGI. This CDR3 is 14 amino acids long. V was shortened by 5 bases and J by 2 bases, with 13 bases between the two germline ends. The CDR3 nucleotides are TGTGCCAGCAGTCGAGACACTCCAGCCTACGAGCAGTACTTC. Amino acids: CASSRDTPAYEQYF.

This chain links TRBV29-1 with TRBJ1-1; D unclear. The V end lost 0 bases, the J end lost 4 bases, and 21 bases lay between the germline ends. Germline V gene sequence: CDR1 SQVTM, CDR2 ANQGSEA. The CDR3 is made up of 17 amino acids. DNA of the CDR3: TGCAGCGTTGAAGAGCGTACCGGTCCGGGTTTCGGCACTGAAGCTTTCTTT. It translates to CSVEERTGPGFGTEAFF.

This clone was detected a few times. This chain connects TRBV19 to TRBJ2-7; unclear D gene. With 4 bases removed from V and 3 bases from J, the gap between germline ends came to 25 bases. Looked up from germline, CDR1 is LNHDA and CDR2 is SQIVND (reference sequence). This CDR3 spans 18 amino acids. Written as DNA, the CDR3 is TGTGCCAGTAGTAGACGTCTTGCCGCACCCGGAAGTTTCTACGAGCAGTACTTC. Protein product: CASSRRLAAPGSFYEQYF.

The J gene is TRBJ1-2, the V gene TRBV6-6; D may be TRBD1 (5 bases). Trimming shortened V by 7 bases and J by 4 bases, and 19 bases separated the two germline ends. CDR3 length equals 15 residues. CDR1 MNHNY and CDR2 SVGAGI come from the germline V gene (reference sequence). This CDR3 is CASTPGDGVLYGYTF. CDR3 sequence (DNA): TGTGCCAGCACCCCCGGGGACGGGGTCCTCTATGGCTACACCTTC.

There are a few counts of this clone. This sequence joins TRBV27 and TRBJ1-1, with a tentative D call TRBD1 (5 bases). Trimming cost V 8 bases and J 4 bases, with 14 bases left between them. The germline V gene has CDR1 MNHEY and CDR2 SMNVEV (reference sequence). The CDR3 sequence is 13 residues long. CDR3 sequence: CASHFRVATEAFF. CDR3 nucleotide sequence: TGTGCCAGCCACTTCAGGGTTGCCACTGAAGCTTTCTTT.

The chain carries TRBV12-1 and TRBJ2-5; TRBD2, the table's D call, was not compared with the DNA. TRBV12-1 is flagged as a pseudogene. CDR3 length: 14 amino acids. CDR3 region: CASSPRTSWETQYF. The DNA for the CDR3 is TGTGCCAGCAGCCCGAGGACTAGCTGGGAGACCCAGTACTTC.